Following are 23 T cell receptor beta chains from one sample sequenced in a study of cytomegalovirus exposure and HLA in healthy donors. Use of 60 Vbeta and 13 Jbeta primers characterized the PCR. Sequencing was performed with immunoSEQ multiplex PCR; in TCRdb, only in-frame clones are kept and a portion is missing. The sample holds about 180,000 clones, around 80% seen once. Sequencing was carried out using PBMCs. The receptors derive from a man younger than 35 in good health and CMV-seronegative.

The chain links TRBV9 to TRBJ2-1; D perhaps matches TRBD2 (7 bases). The CDR3 is made up of 16 amino acids. Germline values: CDR1 SGDLS, CDR2 YYNGEE. V gave up 2 bases and J gave up 0 bases, with 12 bases separating them. The CDR3 spells CASSVGRGLSYNEQFF. CDR3 sequence (DNA): TGTGCCAGCAGCGTGGGGCGGGGGCTCTCCTACAATGAGCAGTTCTTC.

The chain recombines TRBV5-4 with TRBJ2-7, with TRBD2 matching 12 bases. CDR3 length: 16 residues. V lost 1 base, J lost 6 bases, and 8 bases stayed unmatched. The germline V gene encodes CDR1 SGHNT and CDR2 YYREEE (reference sequence). The CDR3 nucleotides read TGTGCCAGCAGCTTGTTCCTAGCGGGAGGGCCAGGCGAGCAGTACTTC. The encoded protein is CASSLFLAGGPGEQYF.

V gene TRBV4-3 combines with J gene TRBJ2-2; no reliable D call. Deletions cut 0 bases from V and 6 bases from J, with 8 bases between. The CDR3 contains 14 residues. Germline V gene sequence: CDR1 LGHNA, CDR2 YSLEER. For the CDR3, the DNA is TGCGCCAGCAGCCAAGATAATGAGGCCGGGGAGCTGTTTTTT. Amino acid sequence: CASSQDNEAGELFF.

The V and J genes are TRBV6-5 and TRBJ1-2, with 9 bases fitting TRBD1. The CDR3 consists of 14 residues. Germline lookup yields CDR1 MNHEY and CDR2 SVGAGI. After removal of 4 bases from V and 4 bases from J, the junction contained 4 bases not matched to a gene. In DNA form, the CDR3 reads TGTGCCAGCAGTTCCCGGGACAGGGTCTATGGCTACACCTTC. Translating gives CASSSRDRVYGYTF.

The rearrangement links TRBV18 to TRBJ2-7, with 7 bases aligning to TRBD1. With V trimmed by 6 bases and J by 4 bases, 3 bases remained unmatched. Germline CDR1 reads KGHSH; CDR2 reads LQKENI. The CDR3 totals 12 residues. CDR3 nucleotide sequence: TGTGCCAGCTCGGGACAGTTTTACGAGCAGTACTTC. Translated, it gives CASSGQFYEQYF.

This sequence joins TRBV6-5 and TRBJ1-2; D perhaps matches TRBD1 (6 bases). CDR3 length: 12 amino acids. In germline, CDR1 is MNHEY, CDR2 SVGAGI. Trimming cost V 2 bases and J 8 bases, with 9 bases left between them. In DNA form, the CDR3 reads TGTGCCAGCAGTTACCGGGGGGGCGGCTACACCTTC. Residues: CASSYRGGGYTF.

This clone was observed a single time. The chain combines TRBV2 with TRBJ1-2; no definite D call. This CDR3 region has 12 residues. The germline V gene has CDR1 SNHLY and CDR2 FYNNEI. With 4 bases removed from V and 8 bases from J, the gap between germline ends came to 11 bases. CDR3 in amino acids: CASSVRGKGYTF. The CDR3 DNA reads as TGTGCCAGCAGTGTCCGGGGAAAGGGCTACACCTTC.

The V and J genes are TRBV4-2 and TRBJ2-7; 12 bases map to TRBD1. V was pared by 5 bases and J by 3 bases, with 5 bases of the junction left unmatched. The CDR3 consists of 15 residues. Germline V CDR1 and CDR2: LGHNA, YNFKEQ. The CDR3 bases are TGTGCCAGCAGCGGCGGGACAGGGGGCTTCTACGAGCAGTACTTC. This translates into CASSGGTGGFYEQYF.

This clone has at least ten counts. This rearrangement joins TRBV19 to TRBJ1-1; a possible D gene is TRBD1 (6 bases). Germline V lookup: CDR1 LNHDA, CDR2 SQIVND (reference sequence). The germline V and J ends were trimmed by 0 bases and 4 bases, with 9 bases remaining between them. The CDR3 runs 14 residues. CDR3 amino acids: CASSIEVRGTEAFF. The CDR3, as DNA: TGTGCCAGTAGTATAGAGGTCAGGGGCACTGAAGCTTTCTTT. The entire variable domain, with the rest obtained from reference TRBV19 and TRBJ1-1, is as follows: DGGITQSPKYLFRKEGQNVTLSCEQNLNHDAMYWYRQDPGQGLRLIYYSQIVNDFQKGDIAEGYSVSREKKESFPLTVTSAQKNPTAFYLCASSIEVRGTEAFFGQGTRLTVV.

V usage is TRBV6-5 and J usage is TRBJ2-5, with TRBD1 as a possible D gene (6 bases). The J call may be incorrect, as the DNA end agrees better with TRBJ2-7. The CDR3 is made up of 14 amino acids. CDR1 is MNHEY, CDR2 SVGAGI, per germline. The CDR3 region has the DNA TGTGCCAGCAGTTACCAGACAGGTCCCTACGAGCAGTACTTC. It is translated as CASSYQTGPYEQYF.

This chain joins TRBV29-1 and TRBJ2-7, with D possibly matching TRBD2 (7 bases). Germline CDR1 and CDR2: SQVTM and ANQGSEA. This CDR3 has 15 residues. The V end was cut by 2 bases, the J end by 3 bases, with 17 bases between. This CDR3 is CSVEFAGEGIYEQYF. The CDR3 coding sequence is TGCAGCGTTGAATTCGCAGGGGAGGGAATCTACGAGCAGTACTTC.

The genes are TRBV6-1 and TRBJ2-1; 7 nucleotides align to TRBD2. With V trimmed by 4 bases and J by 4 bases, 10 bases remained unmatched. Looked up from germline, CDR1 is MNHNS and CDR2 is SASEGT. The CDR3 has 16 residues. DNA for the CDR3: TGTGCCAGCAGTGGCCGAGCGGCGGGAGAGTACAATGAGCAGTTCTTC. Translated: CASSGRAAGEYNEQFF.

The chain is built from TRBV7-3 and TRBJ1-2; D is ambiguous. The V and J ends lost 5 bases and 0 bases respectively, with 13 bases between them. The germline gives CDR1 SGHTA, CDR2 FQGTGA. The CDR3 sequence is 15 residues long. The CDR3 sequence is CASSPGSGTNYGYTF. The CDR3 coding sequence is TGTGCCAGCAGCCCGGGGTCAGGAACTAACTATGGCTACACCTTC.

The chain carries TRBV10-2 and TRBJ2-1; a possible D gene is TRBD2 (5 bases). The germline V and J ends were trimmed by 0 bases and 8 bases, with 8 bases remaining between them. The CDR3 has 13 amino acids. Germline V gene sequence: CDR1 WSHSY, CDR2 SAAADI. The CDR3 coding sequence is TGCGCCAGCAGTGAGTCATCGGGGTATGAGCAGTTCTTC. This translates into CASSESSGYEQFF.

This clone was counted a single time. J is TRBJ2-5 and V is TRBV27; D possibly corresponds to TRBD1 (6 bases). Germline V gives CDR1 MNHEY, CDR2 SMNVEV (reference sequence). The CDR3 is 14 residues long. The V end was cut by 6 bases, the J end by 7 bases, with 18 bases between. The CDR3 nucleotides read TGTGCCAGCAGCCGAGACAGGCTCCTGAGGACCCAGTACTTC. Translated, it gives CASSRDRLLRTQYF.

The V call is TRBV30, the J call TRBJ1-2; 8 positions agree with TRBD1. This CDR3 contains 16 residues. V lost 0 bases, J lost 2 bases, and 8 bases stayed unmatched. In germline, CDR1 is GTSNPN, CDR2 SVGIG (reference sequence). The CDR3 nucleotides are TGTGCCTGGAGTGTAGGATTCAGACAGGGGAACTATGGCTACACCTTC. Encoded protein: CAWSVGFRQGNYGYTF.

This clone was detected once. Other DNA sequences in this specimen translate into the identical CDR3. The chain recombines TRBV9 with TRBJ1-2; no clear D gene. This CDR3 is 15 amino acids long. Trimming shortened V by 0 bases and J by 0 bases, and 9 bases separated the two germline ends. The germline gives CDR1 SGDLS, CDR2 YYNGEE. For the CDR3, the DNA is TGTGCCAGCAGCGTAGGTGGCGGGGCTAACTATGGCTACACCTTC. It translates to CASSVGGGANYGYTF.

V and J are TRBV12-5 and TRBJ2-7, with TRBD1 matching 7 bases. There are 15 residues in the CDR3. V gave up 7 bases and J gave up 0 bases; unmatched junction bases: 9. The germline CDR1 and CDR2 sequences are LGHNT and FRNRAP. This chain's CDR3 is CASAPWDSSSYEQYF. CDR3 nucleotides: TGTGCTAGTGCCCCCTGGGACAGCTCCTCCTACGAGCAGTACTTC.

This chain connects TRBV5-6 to TRBJ1-2; a possible D gene is TRBD1 (5 bases). CDR3 length equals 14 residues. V dropped 0 bases and J dropped 8 bases, with 14 bases sitting between them. Germline lookup yields CDR1 SGHDT and CDR2 YYEEEE. CDR3 sequence (DNA): TGTGCCAGCAGCTTGGGGCAGGGCACAGGAGGCTACACCTTC. Protein sequence: CASSLGQGTGGYTF.

V and J are TRBV10-3 and TRBJ1-1; 8 positions agree with TRBD1. The CDR3 totals 17 residues. The V gene's germline CDR1 is ENHRY and CDR2 SYGVKD. V lost 6 bases to trimming and J lost 1 base; unmatched junction nucleotides: 13. Here the CDR3 reads CAISSLRTGRANTEAFF. CDR3 in DNA: TGTGCCATCAGCTCCTTGAGGACAGGGAGGGCGAACACTGAAGCTTTCTTT.

The gene calls are TRBV5-6 and TRBJ2-3; 7 nucleotides align to TRBD1. This CDR3 has 14 amino acids. V lost 2 bases, J lost 4 bases, and 4 bases stayed unmatched. The germline V gene has CDR1 SGHDT and CDR2 YYEEEE. The CDR3 nucleotides read TGTGCCAGCAGCTTTGGAACAGGGGCAGATACGCAGTATTTT. It encodes CASSFGTGADTQYF.

The V and J genes are TRBV30 and TRBJ2-2, with D perhaps TRBD1 (5 bases). Deletions cut 5 bases from V and 0 bases from J, with 13 bases between. The CDR3 contains 15 residues. CDR1 GTSNPN and CDR2 SVGIG come from the germline V gene (reference sequence). CDR3 DNA sequence: TGTGCCTGGGAAACCGGACATCCGAACACCGGGGAGCTGTTTTTT. The encoded protein is CAWETGHPNTGELFF. The whole variable domain, filled in from reference TRBV30 and TRBJ2-2, reads SQTIHQWPATLVQPVGSPLSLECTVEGTSNPNLYWYRQAAGRGLQLLFYSVGIGQISSEVPQNLSASRPQDRQFILSSKKLLLSDSGFYLCAWETGHPNTGELFFGEGSRLTVL.

The rearrangement links TRBV11-3 to TRBJ1-2; 8 bases match TRBD1. This CDR3 spans 14 amino acids. After removal of 10 bases from V and 8 bases from J, the junction contained 15 bases not matched to a gene. The germline CDR1 and CDR2 sequences are SGHNT and YENEEA. In DNA, the CDR3 is TGTGCCAACTCCCCCGAGGGGGCAGGGGGCGGCTACACCTTC. Its translation: CANSPEGAGGGYTF.